The 14 T cell receptor beta chains listed next were all sequenced from one sample in a study of cytomegalovirus exposure and HLA in healthy donors. Use of 60 Vbeta and 13 Jbeta primers characterized the PCR. This table comes from immunoSEQ multiplex PCR, and its TCRdb copy is limited to in-frame clones, with some not included. The sample comprises about 160,000 clones, around 79% of which are singletons, and roughly 1.9% rests with the top ten. Sequencing was performed on PBMCs. Source of these receptors: a man aged 35-49 years in good health and CMV-seronegative.

This clone is a singleton in its sample. This chain links TRBV5-1 with TRBJ2-7; D may be TRBD2 (7 bases). Germline lookup yields CDR1 SGHRS and CDR2 YFSETQ. Trimming shortened V by 4 bases and J by 0 bases, and 20 bases separated the two germline ends. The CDR3 covers 17 residues. Written as DNA, the CDR3 is TGCGCCAGCAGCCTGGGTTGGGGGGGGCGGGACTCCTACGAGCAGTACTTC. Translating it yields CASSLGWGGRDSYEQYF.

The sample holds a few counts of this clone. The rearrangement links TRBV5-4 to TRBJ1-2; TRBD1 matches 7 bases. CDR3 length: 14 amino acids. Germline values: CDR1 SGHNT, CDR2 YYREEE (reference sequence). V trimming: 5 bases; J trimming: 8 bases; junction bases outside the gene matches: 12. The CDR3 loop reads CASRQDRVNDGYTF. The CDR3 DNA sequence: TGTGCCAGCAGACAAGACAGGGTGAATGACGGCTACACCTTC.

Comments on this clone: One end of the junction is discordant with germline, which a read error may explain. V is TRBV7-2 and J is TRBJ2-7, with 12 bases identical to TRBD2. Germline CDR1 is SGHTA and CDR2 is FQGNSA. This CDR3 contains 16 residues. CDR3 residues: CVSSLGASGREREQYF. The DNA for the CDR3 is TGTGTCAGCAGCTTAGGCGCTAGCGGGAGGGAGAGGGAGCAGTACTTC.

Points on this clone: An end of the junction does not agree with germline; a read error may underlie this. The chain carries TRBV7-7 and TRBJ2-3; the D gene is possibly TRBD2 (5 bases). The CDR3 sequence is 13 residues long. Germline CDR1 reads SSHAT; CDR2 reads FNYEAQ (reference sequence). The CDR3 protein is CASSRGRGDTQYF. CDR3 nucleotide sequence: TGTGCTAGCAGCCGAGGTCGGGGAGATACGCAGTATTTT.

The rearrangement joins TRBV5-4 to TRBJ1-5, with a possible D match to TRBD1 (5 bases). Deletions cut 0 bases from V and 7 bases from J, with 14 bases between. Germline V lookup: CDR1 SGHNT, CDR2 YYREEE (reference sequence). This CDR3 is 15 amino acids long. CDR3 nucleotide sequence: TGTGCCAGCAGCTTGGGGGCGGGGGTCGAACAGCCCCAGCATTTT. Translated: CASSLGAGVEQPQHF.

The genes are TRBV5-1 and TRBJ1-3, with TRBD1 matching over 12 bases. The CDR3 has 16 residues. J lost 3 bases, V lost 4 bases, and 5 bases had no gene match. Looked up from germline, CDR1 is SGHRS and CDR2 is YFSETQ. CDR3 bases: TGCGCCAGCAGCGCGGGACAGGGGGCGAATGGAAACACCATATATTTT. Its protein product is CASSAGQGANGNTIYF.

V usage is TRBV7-2 and J usage is TRBJ2-3; 9 bases fit TRBD2. This CDR3 is built from 18 residues. With V trimmed by 4 bases and J by 0 bases, 11 bases remained unmatched. Looked up from germline, CDR1 is SGHTA and CDR2 is FQGNSA. The CDR3 protein is CASSSSLLAGASTDTQYF. The CDR3 DNA reads TGTGCCAGCAGCTCCTCCCTTTTAGCGGGAGCTAGCACAGATACGCAGTATTTT.

The gene calls are TRBV5-4 and TRBJ2-7; 9 nucleotides match TRBD1. The CDR3 runs to 15 residues. The germline gives CDR1 SGHNT, CDR2 YYREEE (reference sequence). Trimming took 4 bases from V and 6 from J; bases not matched to a gene: 11. The CDR3 nucleotides read TGTGCCAGCAGCGGATCCGGGACAGGGCCTCGCGAGCAGTACTTC. It encodes CASSGSGTGPREQYF.

The rearrangement links TRBV5-1 to TRBJ2-7; weak D call: TRBD2 (5 bases). The CDR3 runs 15 residues. Trimming removed 5 bases from V and 3 bases from J, with 18 bases in between. Germline CDR1 and CDR2: SGHRS and YFSETQ. DNA of the CDR3: TGCGCCAGCAGGCGAGGAGCGGCAGCGAACTACGAGCAGTACTTC. This sequence encodes CASRRGAAANYEQYF.

In its sample, this clone was seen once. V is TRBV11-3 and J is TRBJ2-3; 10 bases line up with TRBD1. The ends lost 5 bases at V and 5 bases at J; junction bases unmatched: 10. The CDR3 has 16 amino acids. Germline V gene lookup returns CDR1 SGHNT and CDR2 YENEEA. The DNA for the CDR3 is TGTGCCAGCAGCGAAGGGGACAGGGGTGGACGAGATACGCAGTATTTT. It yields the protein CASSEGDRGGRDTQYF.

This rearrangement joins TRBV2 to TRBJ1-1; D is possibly TRBD1 (5 bases). This CDR3 region has 13 residues. Deletions cut 8 bases from V and 2 bases from J, with 12 bases between. Germline V gene lookup returns CDR1 SNHLY and CDR2 FYNNEI. In DNA, the CDR3 is TGTGCCAGCTCCAGACAGACCAACACTGAAGCTTTCTTT. This encodes CASSRQTNTEAFF.

Concerning this clone: Other DNA sequences in the sample encode the same CDR3. The gene calls are TRBV5-1 and TRBJ2-2; 10 bases match TRBD2. This CDR3 region has 16 residues. CDR1 is SGHRS and CDR2 is YFSETQ in the germline V gene. Germline trimming cut 4 bases from V and 0 bases from J; bases unmatched to any gene: 3. CDR3 region: CASSLGLAANTGELFF. DNA for the CDR3: TGCGCCAGCAGCCTCGGACTAGCGGCGAACACCGGGGAGCTGTTTTTT. Filled out from reference TRBV5-1 and TRBJ2-2, the complete variable domain reads KAGVTQTPRYLIKTRGQQVTLSCSPISGHRSVSWYQQTPGQGLQFLFEYFSETQRNKGNFPGRFSGRQFSNSRSEMNVSTLELGDSALYLCASSLGLAANTGELFFGEGSRLTVL.

The chain uses TRBV4-2 and TRBJ2-5, with D tentatively TRBD2 (5 bases). Between the trimmed V and J ends, which lost 2 bases and 5 bases, there was a span of 12 bases. This CDR3 is 14 amino acids long. The germline V gene encodes CDR1 LGHNA and CDR2 YNFKEQ. In DNA, the CDR3 is TGTGCCAGCAGCCAAACCCTAGGCGGGGAGACCCAGTACTTC. Amino acid sequence: CASSQTLGGETQYF.

The chain employs TRBV27 and TRBJ2-2; 10 bases fit TRBD2. From germline, CDR1 is MNHEY and CDR2 SMNVEV (reference sequence). This CDR3 is 18 amino acids long. With 5 bases clipped from V and 5 bases from J, the junction kept 14 bases outside the gene matches. CDR3 loop: CASSLIRGSGRTTGELFF. The CDR3 DNA reads as TGTGCCAGCAGTCTCATTAGGGGTAGCGGGAGGACTACCGGGGAGCTGTTTTTT.